Sequencing of this T cell receptor (beta chain) was carried out in a study of T cell changes during pregnancy in multiple sclerosis (dated by TCRdb to the late 2010s). Regarding the study in general: The study examined how the T cell repertoire changed over the course of pregnancy in women with multiple sclerosis.

As concerns this clone: Its antigen is currently not known. A much larger clone differs from this one at a single base, so this may be a read error.

CDR1 and CDR2, looked up from the germline V gene, are MRHNA and SNTAGT. Reading from cysteine to phenylalanine, the CDR3 counts 15 amino acids. Of all the DNA, just the CDR3 is kept, 45 bases in frame from base 1. Trimming takes 0 bases off V and 4 bases off J; junction bases not matched to a gene: 2. Libraries were made using the immunoSEQ multiplex PCR assay. The table comes from immuneACCESS by way of TCRdb, which keeps in-frame sequences with V and J called. Part of the clones is missing from these tables; in studies checked, under half for an unresolved V gene and the rest for unknown reasons. The sample table lists tens of thousands of clones, approximately 91% of them with a count of one. The biggest ten clones account for 8% of the sample.

The TCR was taken from a female donor with multiple sclerosis, enrolled in a pregnancy study. The V and J genes are TRBV6-4 and TRBJ2-3, with 9 central nucleotides matching TRBD2. Here the sequenced sample was CD8+ T cells from peripheral blood mononuclear cells, taken before pregnancy. The CDR3 protein: CASSDSRGGADTQYF. The nucleotides are TGTGCCAGCAGTGACTCTCGCGGGGGGGCAGATACGCAGTATTTT.